These 26 T cell receptor beta chains were sequenced from one sample in a study of post-analysis software for immune sequencing data. Whole-study results and caveats: Patients had higher frequencies than controls of about five TRBV segments, including TRBV5-6, TRBV5-1 and TRBV20-1.

Unique molecular identifiers were carried by the TCR beta cDNA libraries. TCRdb re-called the PCR reads through MiXCR, storing one row per CDR3 protein. The sample holds a few hundred thousand distinct CDR3 sequences, around 34% seen once. No antigens are known for them. Material for sequencing was blood. These receptors originate from a girl aged 5-17 years with multiple sclerosis.

This clonotype was detected ten times or more. The CDR3 nucleotides are TGCGCCAGCAGCTTAGCGGGAGACCGCACAGATACGCAGTATTTT. Its protein product is CASSLAGDRTDTQYF. The genes are TRBV5-1 and TRBJ2-3; 8 positions agree with TRBD2. The CDR3 length is 15 residues. Germline CDR1 SGHRS, CDR2 YFSETQ. V dropped 2 bases and J dropped 1; count of bases not matched to a gene: 3.

This clonotype was counted at least ten times. The CDR3 sequence is CASSQTPSTEAFF. The DNA of the CDR3 is TGTGCCAGCAGCCAGACACCGAGCACTGAAGCTTTCTTT. V and J are TRBV27 and TRBJ1-1; no clear D gene. The V gene lost 6 bases and the J gene lost 4 bases, with 12 bases spanning the gap. The germline gives CDR1 MNHEY, CDR2 SMNVEV (reference sequence). The length of the CDR3 is 13 residues.

In this sample, this clonotype turned up once. The V and J genes are TRBV5-1 and TRBJ2-4; D call uncertain. The DNA matches TRBJ2-7 better at its end, which makes the J call doubtful. CDR1 is SGHRS and CDR2 is YFSETQ in the germline V gene. This CDR3 is 14 amino acids long. CDR3 nucleotides: TGCGCCAGCAGCTTGGCGGCAGGAGCCTACGAGCAGTACTTC. Translating it yields CASSLAAGAYEQYF.

This clonotype turned up a few times. The chain employs TRBV5-1 and TRBJ1-1; D remains ambiguous. The CDR3 contains 15 residues. V dropped 0 bases and J dropped 4 bases, with 13 bases sitting between them. CDR1 and CDR2 from the germline V gene are SGHRS and YFSETQ. DNA of the CDR3: TGCGCCAGCAGCTTGGGTGCGGTTTATACCACTGAAGCTTTCTTT. It codes for CASSLGAVYTTEAFF.

The chain links TRBV6-6 to TRBJ2-2; TRBD1 matches 7 bases. The CDR3 is 15 amino acids. Trimming took 0 bases from V and 4 from J; bases not matched to a gene: 2. CDR1 and CDR2 from the germline V gene are MNHNY and SVGAGI (reference sequence). CDR3 in amino acids: CASSYSGQSTGELFF. The CDR3 coding sequence is TGTGCCAGCAGTTACTCGGGACAGTCCACCGGGGAGCTGTTTTTT.

This clonotype appeared a few times. The genes are TRBV20-1 and TRBJ2-2, with TRBD2 identical over 10 bases. Trimming took 6 bases from V and 4 from J; bases not matched to a gene: 11. Germline V CDR1 and CDR2: DFQATT, SNEGSKA (reference sequence). This CDR3 is built from 16 residues. The CDR3 protein is CSAQGLAMGGTGELFF. The CDR3 DNA sequence: TGCAGTGCCCAGGGACTAGCGATGGGTGGCACCGGGGAGCTGTTTTTT.

This clonotype was observed many times. The V and J genes are TRBV29-1 and TRBJ2-5, with D possibly being TRBD2 (6 bases). The V gene's germline CDR1 is SQVTM and CDR2 ANQGSEA. V was trimmed by 4 bases and J by 8 bases, leaving 17 bases between them. CDR3 length: 13 amino acids. The CDR3 region has the DNA TGCAGCGTTGTCGGTACAGGCGCGGGAACCCAGTACTTC. Residues: CSVVGTGAGTQYF.

In its sample, this clonotype was seen many times. V gene TRBV18 combines with J gene TRBJ2-7; D uncertain. Germline CDR1 is KGHSH and CDR2 is LQKENI. The CDR3 runs to 13 residues. Trimming removed 3 bases from V and 0 bases from J, with 6 bases in between. CDR3 coding DNA: TGTGCCAGCTCACCTATCCTCTCCTACGAGCAGTACTTC. Its translation is CASSPILSYEQYF.

The genes are TRBV20-1 and TRBJ2-1; D not resolved. The V and J ends lost 3 bases and 15 bases respectively, with 15 bases between them. The CDR3 is 11 residues long. Germline V gene sequence: CDR1 DFQATT, CDR2 SNEGSKA (reference sequence). CDR3 loop: CSASANAARFF. The CDR3 DNA reads TGCAGTGCTAGCGCCAACGCCGCGCGGTTCTTC.

This clonotype has at least ten counts. This chain joins TRBV12-3 or TRBV12-4 and TRBJ2-5, with TRBD1 identical over 8 bases. This CDR3 comprises 14 residues. Germline trimming cut 8 bases from V and 1 base from J; bases unmatched to any gene: 6. CDR3 nucleotides: TGTGCCAGCGGGCAGGGGGCGGTCCAAGAGACCCAGTACTTC. Protein sequence: CASGQGAVQETQYF.

This clonotype showed up many times. V is TRBV7-3 and J is TRBJ2-1; 7 nucleotides align to TRBD2. The germline CDR1 and CDR2 sequences are SGHTA and FQGTGA. The CDR3 loop spans 13 amino acids. V lost 5 bases to trimming and J lost 6 bases; unmatched junction nucleotides: 4. CDR3 in amino acids: CASSHRTSNEQFF. The CDR3 DNA reads TGTGCCAGCAGCCACAGGACTAGCAATGAGCAGTTCTTC.

With respect to this clonotype: A single base separates this from a much larger clone, so it may be a read error. The gene calls are TRBV21-1 and TRBJ2-1; the table's D call, TRBD2, was not checked against the DNA. TRBV21-1 is classified as a pseudogene. The CDR3 is 16 residues long. The CDR3 sequence: CANSKGSGLDYNEQFF. For the CDR3, the DNA is TGTGCCAACAGCAAAGGGTCCGGACTAGACTACAATGAGCAGTTCTTC.

There are a few counts of this clonotype. The J gene is TRBJ2-2, the V gene TRBV5-6; 7 nucleotides line up with TRBD2. CDR1 is SGHDT and CDR2 is YYEEEE in the germline V gene. The CDR3 is 16 amino acids. The V gene end was trimmed by 1 base and the J gene end by 1 base; junction bases not matched to a gene: 4. The CDR3 is CASSLSLAVNTGELFF. The CDR3 DNA sequence: TGTGCCAGCAGCTTGTCGCTAGCGGTGAACACCGGGGAGCTGTTTTTT. Supplemented by reference TRBV5-6 and TRBJ2-2, the full variable domain reads DAGVTQSPTHLIKTRGQQVTLRCSPKSGHDTVSWYQQALGQGPQFIFQYYEEEERQRGNFPDRFSGHQFPNYSSELNVNALLLGDSALYLCASSLSLAVNTGELFFGEGSRLTVL.

Notes on this clonotype: With a much larger clone just one base away, this may be a read error. The V and J genes are TRBV27 and TRBJ1-5; 8 bases align to TRBD1. V lost 3 bases, J lost 1 base, and 23 bases stayed unmatched. CDR3 size: 22 residues. In germline, CDR1 is MNHEY, CDR2 SMNVEV (reference sequence). CDR3 DNA: TGTGCCAGCAGTTTGGTAGCACCGGTGGACAGGGTCTGCGTTATAAGCAATCAGCCCCAGCATTTT. Its translation is CASSLVAPVDRVCVISNQPQHF.

The table lists this clonotype with many counts. The gene calls are TRBV6-5 and TRBJ1-2; TRBD1 matches at 8 bases. In germline, CDR1 is MNHEY, CDR2 SVGAGI. CDR3 length: 14 amino acids. V was pared by 5 bases and J by 2 bases, with 4 bases of the junction left unmatched. The CDR3 bases are TGTGCCAGCAGTACCCGGACAGGGAACTATGGCTACACCTTC. Translation: CASSTRTGNYGYTF.

Turning to this clonotype: This sequence may be a read error, since a much larger clone differs from it by one base. The V and J genes are TRBV20-1 and TRBJ2-4; D unresolved. Germline CDR1 is DFQATT and CDR2 is SNEGSKA (reference sequence). This CDR3 is built from 13 residues. Trimming took 3 bases from V and 7 from J, leaving 13 bases between them. This CDR3 reads CSASGRVSNIQYF. DNA of the CDR3: TGCAGTGCTAGCGGCCGGGTTAGCAACATTCAGTACTTC.

The chain employs TRBV6-6 and TRBJ1-3; the D is unclear. Germline V gene data show CDR1 as MNHNY and CDR2 as SVGAGI (reference sequence). This CDR3 is built from 15 residues. The V end lost 6 bases, the J end lost 0 bases, and 12 bases lay between the germline ends. The CDR3 here is CASRNVRTSGNTIYF. In DNA, the CDR3 is TGTGCCAGCAGGAACGTTAGGACCTCTGGAAACACCATATATTTT.

Comment on this clonotype: A much larger clone lies one base from this, so it may be a read error. The V and J genes are TRBV10-2 and TRBJ2-5; a weak D match, TRBD2 (5 bases). Judging by the DNA end, TRBJ2-7 fits better; the J call may be wrong. Germline V CDR1 and CDR2: WSHSY, SAAADI. This CDR3 region has 13 residues. The CDR3 bases are TGCGCCGGCAGTGACTCCCGGGGTCTCGAGCAGTACTTC. This gives the protein CAGSDSRGLEQYF.

This clonotype has a count of ten or more. As DNA, the CDR3 is TGTGCCAGTACTCGTTCGGCGGGAAGCTACAATGAGCAGTTCTTC. This codes for CASTRSAGSYNEQFF. The chain is built from TRBV19 and TRBJ2-1, with D maybe TRBD2 (6 bases). The length of the CDR3 is 15 residues. Germline CDR1 and CDR2: LNHDA and SQIVND (reference sequence). Trimming took off 7 bases at V and 3 bases at J, with 16 bases between the two ends.

The sample holds many counts of this clonotype. The gene calls are TRBV7-3 and TRBJ2-3; 7 bases match TRBD2. With 5 bases clipped from V and 0 bases from J, the junction kept 8 bases outside the gene matches. The CDR3 length is 16 residues. Looked up from germline, CDR1 is SGHTA and CDR2 is FQGTGA. Here the CDR3 reads CASSPRSGASTDTQYF. As DNA, the CDR3 is TGTGCCAGCAGCCCGAGGAGCGGGGCTAGCACAGATACGCAGTATTTT.

At least ten counts were recorded for this clonotype. The chain is built from TRBV20-1 and TRBJ2-1; the match to TRBD2 covers 9 bases. CDR1 is DFQATT and CDR2 is SNEGSKA in the germline V gene (reference sequence). The CDR3 loop spans 13 amino acids. Unmatched junction bases numbered 3, after V lost 6 bases and J lost 3 bases. The CDR3, as DNA: TGCAGTGCCCCTAGCGGGATCTACAATGAGCAGTTCTTC. This gives the protein CSAPSGIYNEQFF.

With regard to this clonotype: It may be a read error: a sequence one base away is much more abundant. The chain links TRBV3-1 to TRBJ1-2; D unresolved. This CDR3 has 12 amino acids. Germline V gene sequence: CDR1 LGHDT, CDR2 YNNKEL (reference sequence). CDR3: CAGSQESSGYTF. The CDR3 DNA follows: TGTGCCGGCAGCCAAGAGAGTTCAGGCTACACCTTC.

The chain couples TRBV12-3 or TRBV12-4 to TRBJ2-7; 9 bases match TRBD1. The length of the CDR3 is 16 residues. Losses at the gene ends were 5 bases for V and 4 bases for J; bases not matched to a gene: 12. This chain's CDR3 is CASSPRGRQGDYEQYF. The CDR3 nucleotides read TGTGCCAGCAGTCCCCGAGGAAGACAGGGGGATTACGAGCAGTACTTC.

This clonotype was recorded at least ten times. V is TRBV20-1 and J is TRBJ2-1; 11 nucleotides line up with TRBD1. The CDR3 consists of 15 residues. The germline gives CDR1 DFQATT, CDR2 SNEGSKA (reference sequence). V trimming: 6 bases; J trimming: 3 bases; junction bases outside the gene matches: 7. CDR3 DNA: TGCAGTGCCACCGGGACAGGGGGGAACTACAATGAGCAGTTCTTC. This encodes CSATGTGGNYNEQFF.

The chain has TRBV15 and TRBJ2-5; 10 bases line up with TRBD2. The J call is uncertain, as TRBJ2-7 better fits the DNA end. From germline, CDR1 is LNHNV and CDR2 YYDKDF (reference sequence). The CDR3 sequence is 14 residues long. CDR3 sequence reads: CATSRSLAGDEQYF. Here the CDR3 DNA reads TGTGCCACCAGCAGATCTCTAGCGGGAGACGAGCAGTACTTC.

This clonotype came up many times. This chain joins TRBV5-1 and TRBJ2-6; D is ambiguous. Germline CDR1 is SGHRS and CDR2 is YFSETQ. V lost 4 bases, J lost 1 base, and 12 bases lay in between. The CDR3 has 16 amino acids. As DNA, the CDR3 is TGCGCCAGCAGCCCTCCCCACTCATCTGGGGCCAACGTCCTGACTTTC. This gives the protein CASSPPHSSGANVLTF.